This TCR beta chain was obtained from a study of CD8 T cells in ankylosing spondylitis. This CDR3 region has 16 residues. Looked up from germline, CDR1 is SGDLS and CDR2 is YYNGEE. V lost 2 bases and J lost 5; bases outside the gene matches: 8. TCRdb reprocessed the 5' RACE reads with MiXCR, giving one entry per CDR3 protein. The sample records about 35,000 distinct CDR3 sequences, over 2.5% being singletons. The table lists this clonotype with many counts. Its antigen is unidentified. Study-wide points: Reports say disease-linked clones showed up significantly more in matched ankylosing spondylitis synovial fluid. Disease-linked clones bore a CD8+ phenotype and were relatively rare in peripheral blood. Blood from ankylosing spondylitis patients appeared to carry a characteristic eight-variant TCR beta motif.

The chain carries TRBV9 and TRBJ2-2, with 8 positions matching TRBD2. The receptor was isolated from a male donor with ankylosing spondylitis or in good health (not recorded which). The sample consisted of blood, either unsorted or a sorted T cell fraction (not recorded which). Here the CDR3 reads CASSVGAGERTGELFF. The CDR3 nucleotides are TGTGCCAGCAGCGTTGGAGCGGGAGAGAGAACCGGGGAGCTGTTTTTT.